This passage covers 4 T cell receptor beta chains from one sample sequenced in a study of blood T cell repertoires in COVID-19. Data came from immunoSEQ multiplex PCR; TCRdb stores just in-frame clones and leaves some out. The sample contains about 140,000 clones, about 80% of which appear only once. The material sequenced was peripheral blood. The receptors derive from a human donor in a cohort sampled during active COVID-19.

CDR3 nucleotides: TGTGCCAGCAGCAGAACAGGGCTCAATGAAAAACTGTTTTTT. Protein product: CASSRTGLNEKLFF. The J gene is TRBJ1-4, the V gene TRBV5-6, with a tentative D call TRBD1 (6 bases). Germline V gene lookup returns CDR1 SGHDT and CDR2 YYEEEE. Trimming took 4 bases from V and 5 from J, leaving 12 bases between them. There are 14 residues in the CDR3.

This sequence joins TRBV5-1 and TRBJ1-4; possibly TRBD1 for D (6 bases). The CDR3 covers 15 residues. Germline V CDR1 and CDR2: SGHRS, YFSETQ. V dropped 3 bases and J dropped 8 bases, with 17 bases sitting between them. Here the CDR3 DNA reads TGCGCCAGCAGCTCCACAGGGCTTGGCGGGGAAAAACTGTTTTTT. Protein: CASSSTGLGGEKLFF.

This chain connects TRBV7-3 to TRBJ1-1, with D maybe TRBD1 (6 bases). Trimming left V 6 bases short and J 4 bases short, with 15 bases between. This CDR3 comprises 14 residues. The V gene's germline CDR1 is SGHTA and CDR2 FQGTGA. CDR3 loop: CASRRNRASTEAFF. CDR3 nucleotides: TGTGCCAGCAGGAGGAACAGGGCGAGCACTGAAGCTTTCTTT.

The V and J genes are TRBV2 and TRBJ1-1, with 7 bases matching TRBD1. There are 14 residues in the CDR3. The V and J ends lost 6 bases and 0 bases, in that order; junction bases with no gene match: 4. CDR1 is SNHLY and CDR2 is FYNNEI in the germline V gene. Written as DNA, the CDR3 is TGTGCCAGCAGGTACAGGGGATTGAACACTGAAGCTTTCTTT. Its protein is CASRYRGLNTEAFF.